This T cell receptor (beta chain) appears in the sequencing data of a study of identical twins. Findings and limits, study-wide: The study found that models underestimated out-of-frame TCR alpha sharing in monozygotic twins.

In every case, the donor was a healthy Caucasian. The cDNA had a unique molecular identifier and a template-switch universal primer site. In TCRdb, the 5' RACE reads were re-called with MiXCR into one record per CDR3 protein. The repertoire holds 1.5 million to 2 million distinct CDR3 sequences, with about 30% as singletons. With regard to this clonotype: Its antigen is as yet unknown.

The germline V gene encodes CDR1 SGHKS and CDR2 YYEKEE (reference sequence). The ends were cut back, 4 bases at V and 1 base at J, with 13 bases in the middle. CDR3 length: 15 residues. The sequenced sample consisted of cord blood. The receptor was isolated from a newborn girl in good health. The J gene is TRBJ2-3, the V gene TRBV5-5; the D gene could be TRBD1 or TRBD2 (6 bases each). As DNA, the CDR3 is TGTGCCAGCAGCATACAGGGACTGCGCACAGATACGCAGTATTTT. Protein sequence: CASSIQGLRTDTQYF.